The clone carrying this T cell receptor beta chain was counted a few times. This sample is drawn from a study of blood T cell repertoires in COVID-19. Whole-study context: Researchers got acute and convalescent COVID-19 samples from the United States, Italy and Spain. In each case, the material was cDNA or gDNA derived from T cells, B-cell-depleted T cells, or PBMCs.

As processed by the authors: Scientists estimated how many nucleated cells there were by amplifying reference gene primers. Method: immunoSEQ multiplex PCR; TCRdb's copy keeps in-frame clones and lacks some. V and J calls and clone size are as listed in that table; D and trimming were resolved from the DNA. The sample consists of 60,000 to 75,000 clones, about 86% of them appearing once. V lost 5 bases and J lost 4, with 12 bases in between. From germline, CDR1 is MDHEN and CDR2 SYDVKM. This CDR3 has 14 residues. The source is a human donor in a cohort sampled during active COVID-19. This chain links TRBV28 with TRBJ1-5, with D maybe TRBD1 (5 bases). Material for sequencing was peripheral blood. Here the CDR3 DNA reads TGTGCCAGCAGTCCATCTAGGGGAAATCAGCCCCAGCATTTT. Its translation: CASSPSRGNQPQHF.